This is a list of T cell receptor beta chains from one sample in a study of blood T cell repertoires in COVID-19. Using immunoSEQ multiplex PCR, the repertoire was profiled, and TCRdb retains in-frame clones only, with some absent. The table shows approximately 150,000 clones, with around 85% occurring only once. The sequenced material came from peripheral blood. The receptors here all came from a woman of 80 years or more with COVID-19, enrolled during active disease. The CDR3 runs from the conserved cysteine through the conserved F or W. Each record gives: D gene, J gene, V gene, clone size, CDR3 DNA, CDR3 protein. D genes are given only for firm matches. Some rows have no size entry. The others give once, few or many, or a class for an expanded clone.

d_call: .; j_call: TRBJ1-3; v_call: TRBV5-1; clone_size: .; cdr3_nt: TGCGCCAGCAGCCCCTCGGGTGACCCTGGAAACACCATATATTTT; cdr3_aa: CASSPSGDPGNTIYF
d_call: .; j_call: TRBJ1-5; v_call: TRBV7-2; clone_size: .; cdr3_nt: TGTGCCAGCAGCTTCACGGGGGGCTTCAATCAGCCCCAGCATTTT; cdr3_aa: CASSFTGGFNQPQHF
d_call: TRBD1; j_call: TRBJ1-1; v_call: TRBV3-1/TRBV3-2; clone_size: .; cdr3_nt: TGTGCCAGCCGAGAGACAGGGGCGTTCACTGAAGCTTTCTTT; cdr3_aa: CASRETGAFTEAFF
d_call: .; j_call: TRBJ2-7; v_call: TRBV28; clone_size: .; cdr3_nt: TGTGCCAGCTCGCAGGGCTACGAGCAGTACTTC; cdr3_aa: CASSQGYEQYF
d_call: TRBD2; j_call: TRBJ2-1; v_call: TRBV2; clone_size: .; cdr3_nt: TGTGCCAGCAGGGGGACTAGCGGGAGCTGGAGTGAGCAGTTCTTC; cdr3_aa: CASRGTSGSWSEQFF
d_call: TRBD1; j_call: TRBJ1-2; v_call: TRBV9; clone_size: .; cdr3_nt: TGTGCCAGCAGCGTAGGGACAGGGAGCTATGGCTACACCTTC; cdr3_aa: CASSVGTGSYGYTF
d_call: TRBD1; j_call: TRBJ2-2; v_call: TRBV7-3; clone_size: .; cdr3_nt: TGTGCCAGCAGCTCCGCCGGGACAGGGGGCAGGGGTGATGCCGGGGAGCTGTTTTTT; cdr3_aa: CASSSAGTGGRGDAGELFF
d_call: .; j_call: TRBJ2-5; v_call: TRBV28; clone_size: .; cdr3_nt: TGTGCCAGCAGGTTTGGGCAGGGTGCCCAGTACTTC; cdr3_aa: CASRFGQGAQYF
d_call: TRBD2; j_call: TRBJ2-1; v_call: TRBV7-3; clone_size: .; cdr3_nt: TGTGCCAGCAGCTTGGGAACTAGCGCATACAATGAGCAGTTCTTC; cdr3_aa: CASSLGTSAYNEQFF
d_call: TRBD1; j_call: TRBJ1-2; v_call: TRBV28; clone_size: once; cdr3_nt: TGTGCCAGCTTCCCTTGGACAGGGTTTGGCTACACCTTC; cdr3_aa: CASFPWTGFGYTF
d_call: TRBD1; j_call: TRBJ2-1; v_call: TRBV5-1; clone_size: .; cdr3_nt: TGCGCCAGCAGCTTGGCACCGGGACAGGGGTCCCATGAGCAGTTCTTC; cdr3_aa: CASSLAPGQGSHEQFF
d_call: .; j_call: TRBJ1-5; v_call: TRBV28; clone_size: .; cdr3_nt: TGTGCCAGCAGTTCAGGGCAGGACAATCAGCCCCAGCATTTT; cdr3_aa: CASSSGQDNQPQHF
d_call: .; j_call: TRBJ2-5; v_call: TRBV29-1; clone_size: .; cdr3_nt: TGCAGCGTTGAAGGGGCTCAAGAGACCCAGTACTTC; cdr3_aa: CSVEGAQETQYF
d_call: TRBD1; j_call: TRBJ1-5; v_call: TRBV5-6; clone_size: .; cdr3_nt: TGTGCCAGCAGCTTAGGACAGGGGGTACGTCAGCCCCAGCATTTT; cdr3_aa: CASSLGQGVRQPQHF
d_call: TRBD2; j_call: TRBJ2-3; v_call: TRBV5-1; clone_size: .; cdr3_nt: TGCGCCAGCAGCTTAGCTAGCGGGAGTTACACAGATACGCAGTATTTT; cdr3_aa: CASSLASGSYTDTQYF
d_call: TRBD2; j_call: TRBJ2-3; v_call: TRBV5-6; clone_size: .; cdr3_nt: TGTGCCAGCAGCTGGCGGGCGACTAGCGGGAGGGCCTATACGCAGTATTTT; cdr3_aa: CASSWRATSGRAYTQYF
d_call: .; j_call: TRBJ1-5; v_call: TRBV6-6; clone_size: few; cdr3_nt: TGTGCCAGCAGACGACAAGCGGATCAGCCCCAGCATTTT; cdr3_aa: CASRRQADQPQHF
d_call: .; j_call: TRBJ1-4; v_call: TRBV14; clone_size: .; cdr3_nt: TGTGCCAGCAGCCGCAGACAGCCTAATGAAAAACTGTTTTTT; cdr3_aa: CASSRRQPNEKLFF
d_call: TRBD2; j_call: TRBJ2-1; v_call: TRBV2; clone_size: .; cdr3_nt: TGTGCCAGCAGTCCCAAAACTAGCGGGGGGAATGAGCAGTTCTTC; cdr3_aa: CASSPKTSGGNEQFF
d_call: .; j_call: TRBJ2-6; v_call: TRBV28; clone_size: .; cdr3_nt: TGTGCCAGCAGTTTGTTTGGCAGGGGATCCTCTGGGGCCAACGTCCTGACTTTC; cdr3_aa: CASSLFGRGSSGANVLTF
d_call: TRBD2; j_call: TRBJ2-7; v_call: TRBV18; clone_size: few; cdr3_nt: TGTGCCAGCTCAAGGACTAGCGGAAACTACGAGCAGTACTTC; cdr3_aa: CASSRTSGNYEQYF
d_call: .; j_call: TRBJ1-5; v_call: TRBV7-6; clone_size: .; cdr3_nt: TGTGCCAGCAGCTTAGCGCGGTATCAGCCCCAGCATTTT; cdr3_aa: CASSLARYQPQHF
d_call: TRBD1; j_call: TRBJ1-2; v_call: TRBV18; clone_size: .; cdr3_nt: TGTGCCAGCTCATACTCCCCAAGGACAGGGGATAACTATGGCTACACCTTC; cdr3_aa: CASSYSPRTGDNYGYTF
d_call: .; j_call: TRBJ1-6; v_call: TRBV11-2; clone_size: .; cdr3_nt: TGTGCCAGCAGCCCCAGTGCGGGGGCACCCCTCCACTTT; cdr3_aa: CASSPSAGAPLHF
d_call: TRBD1; j_call: TRBJ2-7; v_call: TRBV6-5; clone_size: .; cdr3_nt: TGTGCCAGCAGGGGCGACAGGGTAGCATACGAGCAGTACTTC; cdr3_aa: CASRGDRVAYEQYF